This TCR beta chain stems from a study of blood T cell repertoires in COVID-19. Study details: Sources were T cells, B-cell-depleted T cells, or PBMCs; the material itself was cDNA or gDNA.

J was trimmed by 2 bases and V by 3 bases; bases with no gene match: 6. CDR3 length: 15 amino acids. The germline gives CDR1 SGHRS, CDR2 YFSETQ. Per the authors' pipeline: Reference gene primer amplification gave estimated nucleated cell counts. Generated by immunoSEQ multiplex PCR, the TCRdb table keeps only in-frame clones and is missing some. That table furnishes V, J and clone size, whereas the DNA furnished D and trimming. Of tens of thousands of clones detected, around 88% appear once; the ten largest clones hold roughly 3.6%. The specimen sequenced was peripheral blood. The clonotype comes from a human donor in a cohort sampled during active COVID-19. The V and J genes are TRBV5-1 and TRBJ1-1; 8 nucleotides line up with TRBD1. As DNA, the CDR3 is TGCGCCAGCAGCTGGAAAGGACAGGGCAACACTGAAGCTTTCTTT. It specifies CASSWKGQGNTEAFF.